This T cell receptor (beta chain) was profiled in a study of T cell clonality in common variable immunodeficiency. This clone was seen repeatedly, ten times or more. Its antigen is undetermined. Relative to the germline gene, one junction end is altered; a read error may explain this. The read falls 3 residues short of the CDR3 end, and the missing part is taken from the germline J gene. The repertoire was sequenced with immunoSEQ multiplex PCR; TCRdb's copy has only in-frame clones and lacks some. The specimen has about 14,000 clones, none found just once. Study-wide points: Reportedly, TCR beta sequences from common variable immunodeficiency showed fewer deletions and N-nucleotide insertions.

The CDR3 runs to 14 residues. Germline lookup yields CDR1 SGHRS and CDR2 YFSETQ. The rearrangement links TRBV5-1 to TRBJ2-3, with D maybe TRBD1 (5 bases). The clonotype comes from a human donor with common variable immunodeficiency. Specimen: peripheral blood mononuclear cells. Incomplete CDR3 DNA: TGCGCCAGCACCTTGGAAGGGGCTACGGATACG. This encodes CASTLEGATDT. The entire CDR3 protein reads CASTLEGATDTQYF. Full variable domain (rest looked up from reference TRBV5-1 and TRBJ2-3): KAGVTQTPRYLIKTRGQQVTLSCSPISGHRSVSWYQQTPGQGLQFLFEYFSETQRNKGNFPGRFSGRQFSNSRSEMNVSTLELGDSALYLCASTLEGATDTQYFGPGTRLTVL.